This T cell receptor beta chain appears in the sequencing data of a study of CD8+CD57+ T cells in acquired aplastic anemia. The germline gives CDR1 DFQATT, CDR2 SNEGSKA (reference sequence). CDR3 length equals 17 residues. Trimming at V came to 0 bases and at J to 4 bases, leaving 11 bases not matched to a gene. Genomic DNA was employed as the template in profiling TCR beta VDJ and CDR3. TCRdb itself ran the reads through MiXCR, one entry per CDR3 protein. The sample gives just over 400,000 distinct CDR3 sequences, 65% to 80% of which show up once; under 5% is in the top ten. Sequenced sample: sorted CD4+, CD8+, or CD8+CD57+ T cells (not recorded which) from PBMCs. The TCR comes from a human donor in good health, serving as a control. V usage is TRBV20-1 and J usage is TRBJ2-7, with TRBD1 identical over 11 bases. CDR3 sequence reads: CSARDPDTGTGGYEQYF. DNA for the CDR3: TGCAGTGCTAGAGACCCCGACACCGGGACAGGGGGTTACGAGCAGTACTTC.